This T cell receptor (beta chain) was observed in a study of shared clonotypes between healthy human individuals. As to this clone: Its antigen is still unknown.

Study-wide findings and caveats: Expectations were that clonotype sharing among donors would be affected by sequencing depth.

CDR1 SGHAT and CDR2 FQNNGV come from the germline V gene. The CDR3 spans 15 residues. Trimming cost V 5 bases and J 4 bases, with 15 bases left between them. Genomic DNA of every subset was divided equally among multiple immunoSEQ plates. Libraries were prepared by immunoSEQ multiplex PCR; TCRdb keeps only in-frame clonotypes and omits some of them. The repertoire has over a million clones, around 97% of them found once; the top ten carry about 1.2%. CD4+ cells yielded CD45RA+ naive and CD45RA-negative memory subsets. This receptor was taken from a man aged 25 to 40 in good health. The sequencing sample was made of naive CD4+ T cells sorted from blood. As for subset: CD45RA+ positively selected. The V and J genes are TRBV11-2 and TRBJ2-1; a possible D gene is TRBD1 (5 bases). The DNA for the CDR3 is TGTGCCAGCAGCCCGCTCGACAGAGCTTACAATGAGCAGTTCTTC. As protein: CASSPLDRAYNEQFF.